These 11 T cell receptor beta chains came from one sample sequenced in a study of T-cell memory formation after mild COVID-19. Each CDR3 protein is one row after TCRdb ran MiXCR on the 5' RACE reads. In the table there are approximately 580,000 distinct CDR3 sequences, about a fifth of which are singletons. The sample taken for sequencing was PBMCs or a T cell subset sorted from them (not recorded which). These receptors originate from an adult woman who had mild COVID-19 (a few samples of this study predate the infection). Cell type and time point are not known.

A few counts support this clonotype. The gene calls are TRBV5-1 and TRBJ2-7, with 7 bases matching TRBD2. CDR1 and CDR2 (germline): SGHRS, YFSETQ. V shed 0 bases, J shed 3 bases, and the junction held 6 bases outside the gene matches. The CDR3 is 15 residues long. The CDR3 reads CASSLAAGTNYEQYF. DNA of the CDR3: TGCGCCAGCAGCTTGGCCGCTGGGACTAACTACGAGCAGTACTTC.

This clonotype was counted a few times. The chain carries TRBV13 and TRBJ2-7; 8 bases are a match to TRBD1. Germline V gene lookup returns CDR1 PRHDT and CDR2 FYEKMQ (reference sequence). Germline trimming cut 5 bases from V and 3 bases from J; bases unmatched to any gene: 12. This CDR3 region has 16 residues. The DNA of the CDR3 is TGTGCCAGCAGCGCCGACAGGGGAAGGGACCACTACGAGCAGTACTTC. This encodes CASSADRGRDHYEQYF.

This clonotype turned up a few times. V usage is TRBV12-3 or TRBV12-4 and J usage is TRBJ2-2, with TRBD2 identical over 14 bases. CDR3 length: 21 residues. V lost 4 bases to trimming and J lost 3 bases; unmatched junction nucleotides: 16. The CDR3 spells CASSSPRSQTSGGAHTGELFF. CDR3 DNA: TGTGCCAGCAGTTCGCCCCGGAGCCAGACTAGCGGGGGGGCTCACACCGGGGAGCTGTTTTTT.

This clonotype has more than one count but fewer than ten. J is TRBJ2-2 and V is TRBV9; D call uncertain. The CDR3 has 14 residues. V was shortened by 6 bases and J by 3 bases, with 12 bases between the two germline ends. Germline V CDR1 and CDR2: SGDLS, YYNGEE. The CDR3 loop reads CASTLGRDTGELFF. The CDR3 DNA reads as TGTGCCAGCACCCTCGGCCGGGACACCGGGGAGCTGTTTTTT. The full variable domain, with the rest looked up from reference TRBV9 and TRBJ2-2, is DSGVTQTPKHLITATGQRVTLRCSPRSGDLSVYWYQQSLDQGLQFLIQYYNGEERAKGNILERFSAQQFPDLHSELNLSSLELGDSALYFCASTLGRDTGELFFGEGSRLTVL.

The chain is built from TRBV19 and TRBJ2-2; 7 nucleotides line up with TRBD1. Looked up from germline, CDR1 is LNHDA and CDR2 is SQIVND (reference sequence). The V and J ends lost 4 bases and 8 bases, in that order; junction bases with no gene match: 7. This CDR3 has 14 residues. The CDR3 DNA is TGTGCCAGTAGTACGACAGGGCTTGAGGGGGAGCTGTTTTTT. Amino acid sequence: CASSTTGLEGELFF.

This clonotype was seen a handful of times. The chain recombines TRBV5-6 with TRBJ2-7; D gene unclear. Looked up from germline, CDR1 is SGHDT and CDR2 is YYEEEE. This CDR3 has 11 amino acids. V was trimmed by 3 bases and J by 6 bases, leaving 7 bases between them. The CDR3 sequence is CASSSSVEQYF. As DNA, the CDR3 is TGTGCCAGCAGCTCCTCGGTCGAGCAGTACTTC.

This clonotype has only a few counts. Written as DNA, the CDR3 is TGTGCCAGTCACACTAGCGGGAGGTTGGCAGATACGCAGTATTTT. Its protein is CASHTSGRLADTQYF. V is TRBV6-6 and J is TRBJ2-3; 12 bases fit TRBD2. Trimming at V came to 9 bases and at J to 4 bases, leaving 8 bases not matched to a gene. The length of the CDR3 is 15 residues. CDR1 is MNHNY, CDR2 SVGAGI, per germline (reference sequence).

The V gene is TRBV30, the J gene TRBJ1-5, with D unresolved. The V and J ends lost 1 base and 2 bases respectively, with 12 bases between them. The CDR3 is 15 residues long. Germline CDR1 GTSNPN, CDR2 SVGIG (reference sequence). The CDR3 is CAWSDGVSGNQPQHF. CDR3 nucleotide sequence: TGTGCCTGGAGTGATGGTGTGAGTGGCAATCAGCCCCAGCATTTT.

In its sample, this clonotype was seen a few times. The rearrangement joins TRBV4-1 to TRBJ2-1, with a possible D match to TRBD1 (7 bases). V lost 4 bases and J lost 5, with 18 bases in between. CDR1 and CDR2 from the germline V gene are MGHRA and YSYEKL. This CDR3 region has 16 residues. The CDR3 is CASSPSGGGRDNEQFF. CDR3 bases: TGCGCCAGCAGCCCCAGCGGAGGGGGCCGTGACAATGAGCAGTTCTTC.

This chain uses TRBV20-1 with TRBJ2-3; the D gene is possibly TRBD2 (5 bases). V was shortened by 2 bases and J by 0 bases, with 12 bases between the two germline ends. The CDR3 consists of 15 residues. Germline-derived CDR1 and CDR2 are DFQATT and SNEGSKA (reference sequence). The CDR3 DNA follows: TGCAGTGCTAGAAGCCTAGCTTTTAGCACAGATACGCAGTATTTT. It is translated as CSARSLAFSTDTQYF.

This clonotype was detected many times. This chain connects TRBV7-9 to TRBJ2-1; the D gene is possibly TRBD2 (5 bases). This CDR3 region has 12 residues. V was shortened by 5 bases and J by 8 bases, with 10 bases between the two germline ends. Germline assignment: CDR1 SEHNR and CDR2 FQNEAQ (reference sequence). CDR3: CASSLEGDEQFF. The CDR3 DNA sequence: TGTGCCAGCAGCCTAGAGGGCGATGAGCAGTTCTTC.